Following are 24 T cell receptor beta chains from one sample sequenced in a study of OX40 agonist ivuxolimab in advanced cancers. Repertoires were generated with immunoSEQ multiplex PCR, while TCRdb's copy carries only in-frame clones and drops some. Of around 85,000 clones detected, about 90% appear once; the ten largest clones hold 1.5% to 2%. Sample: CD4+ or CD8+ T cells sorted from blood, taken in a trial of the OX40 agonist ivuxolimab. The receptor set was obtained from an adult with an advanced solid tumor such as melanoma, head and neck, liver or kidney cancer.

The CDR3 bases are TGTGCCACCAGCAGTCTCCCAGGGGCCTACGAAAAACTGTTTTTT. Amino acid sequence: CATSSLPGAYEKLFF. The rearrangement uses TRBV15 and TRBJ1-4; weak D call: TRBD1 (6 bases). V was clipped by 3 bases and J by 8 bases, with 16 bases between them. This CDR3 has 15 residues. Germline V gene sequence: CDR1 LNHNV, CDR2 YYDKDF (reference sequence).

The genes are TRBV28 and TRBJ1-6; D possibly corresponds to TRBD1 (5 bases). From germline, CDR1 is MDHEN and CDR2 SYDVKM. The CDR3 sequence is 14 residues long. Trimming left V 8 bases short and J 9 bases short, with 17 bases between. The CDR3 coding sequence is TGTGCCAGCGAACCGCCAGGGATCGGTTCACCCCTCCACTTT. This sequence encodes CASEPPGIGSPLHF.

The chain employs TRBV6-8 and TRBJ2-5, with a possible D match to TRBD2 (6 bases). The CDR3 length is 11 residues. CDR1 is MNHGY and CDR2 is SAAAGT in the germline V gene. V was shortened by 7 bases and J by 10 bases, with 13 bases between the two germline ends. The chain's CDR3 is CASTRDFHQYF. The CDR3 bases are TGTGCCAGCACCCGGGACTTCCACCAGTACTTC.

Written as DNA, the CDR3 is TGTGCCAGCAGTTCCCGTGAATTGGGGGCAGGAAACACCATATATTTT. Its protein product is CASSSRELGAGNTIYF. The rearrangement uses TRBV7-9 and TRBJ1-3, with D tentatively TRBD1 (6 bases). With 6 bases removed from V and 4 bases from J, the gap between germline ends came to 19 bases. CDR1 is SEHNR and CDR2 is FQNEAQ in the germline V gene (reference sequence). The CDR3 extends over 16 amino acids.

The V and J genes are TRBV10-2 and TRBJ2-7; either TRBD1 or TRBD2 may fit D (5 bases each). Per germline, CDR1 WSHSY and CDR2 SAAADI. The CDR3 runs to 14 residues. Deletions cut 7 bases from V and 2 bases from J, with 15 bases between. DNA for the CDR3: TGCGCCAGCAAAGATTTATCGGGGCCCTACGAGCAGTACTTC. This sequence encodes CASKDLSGPYEQYF.

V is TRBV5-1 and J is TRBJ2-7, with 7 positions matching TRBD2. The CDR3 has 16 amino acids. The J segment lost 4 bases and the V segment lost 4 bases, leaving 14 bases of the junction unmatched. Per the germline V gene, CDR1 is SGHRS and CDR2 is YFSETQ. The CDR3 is CASSANFRAGAYEQYF. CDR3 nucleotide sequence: TGCGCCAGCAGCGCAAATTTCAGGGCGGGAGCATACGAGCAGTACTTC.

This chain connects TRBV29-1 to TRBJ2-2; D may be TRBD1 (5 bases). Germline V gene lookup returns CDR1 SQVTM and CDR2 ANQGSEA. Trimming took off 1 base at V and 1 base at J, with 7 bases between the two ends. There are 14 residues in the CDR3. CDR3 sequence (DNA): TGCAGCGTTGAAGGACAGCTGAACACCGGGGAGCTGTTTTTT. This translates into CSVEGQLNTGELFF.

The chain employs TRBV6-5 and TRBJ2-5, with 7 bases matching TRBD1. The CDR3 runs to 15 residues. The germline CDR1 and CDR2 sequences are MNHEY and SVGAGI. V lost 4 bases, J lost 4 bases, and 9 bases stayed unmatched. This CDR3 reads CASSFSGGGGETQYF. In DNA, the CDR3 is TGTGCCAGCAGTTTTTCAGGGGGTGGGGGAGAGACCCAGTACTTC.

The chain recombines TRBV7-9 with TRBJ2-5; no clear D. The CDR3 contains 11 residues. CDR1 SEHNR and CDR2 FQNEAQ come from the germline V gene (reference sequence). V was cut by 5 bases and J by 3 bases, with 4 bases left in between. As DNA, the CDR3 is TGTGCCAGCAGCCAGAAAGAGACCCAGTACTTC. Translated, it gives CASSQKETQYF.

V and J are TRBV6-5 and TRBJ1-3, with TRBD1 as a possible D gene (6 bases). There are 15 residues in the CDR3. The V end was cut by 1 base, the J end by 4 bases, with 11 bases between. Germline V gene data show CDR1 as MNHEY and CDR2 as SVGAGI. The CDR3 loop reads CASSYWGAQGNTIYF. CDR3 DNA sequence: TGTGCCAGCAGTTACTGGGGGGCGCAAGGAAACACCATATATTTT.

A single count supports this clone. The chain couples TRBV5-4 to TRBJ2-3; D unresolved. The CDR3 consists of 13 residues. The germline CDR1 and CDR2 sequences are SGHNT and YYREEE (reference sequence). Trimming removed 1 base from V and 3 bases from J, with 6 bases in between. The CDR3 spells CASSLPATDTQYF. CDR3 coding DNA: TGTGCCAGCAGCTTGCCGGCTACAGATACGCAGTATTTT.

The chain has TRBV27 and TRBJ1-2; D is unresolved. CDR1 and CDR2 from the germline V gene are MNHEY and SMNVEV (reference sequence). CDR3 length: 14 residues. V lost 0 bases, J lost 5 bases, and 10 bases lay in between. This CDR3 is CASSLSNGGYGYTF. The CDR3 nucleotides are TGTGCCAGCAGTTTATCGAACGGTGGATATGGCTACACCTTC.

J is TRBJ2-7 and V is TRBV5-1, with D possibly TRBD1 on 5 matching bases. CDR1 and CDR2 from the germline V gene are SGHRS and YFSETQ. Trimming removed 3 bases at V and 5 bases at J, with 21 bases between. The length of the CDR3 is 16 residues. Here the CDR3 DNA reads TGCGCCAGCAGCTGGCAGGGCCTGCTCCGCGTTAACGAGCAGTACTTC. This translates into CASSWQGLLRVNEQYF.

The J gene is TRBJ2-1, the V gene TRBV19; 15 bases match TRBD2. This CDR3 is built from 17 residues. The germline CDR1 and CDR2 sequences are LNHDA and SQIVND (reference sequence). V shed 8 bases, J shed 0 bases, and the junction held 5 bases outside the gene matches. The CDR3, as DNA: TGTGCCAGTCAGGGACTAGCGGGGGGAAACTCCTACAATGAGCAGTTCTTC. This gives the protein CASQGLAGGNSYNEQFF.

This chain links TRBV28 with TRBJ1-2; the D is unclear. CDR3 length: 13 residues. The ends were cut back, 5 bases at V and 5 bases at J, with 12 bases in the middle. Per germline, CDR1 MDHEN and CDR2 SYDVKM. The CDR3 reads CASSPQIKYGYTF. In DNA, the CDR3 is TGTGCCAGCAGTCCGCAGATAAAATATGGCTACACCTTC.

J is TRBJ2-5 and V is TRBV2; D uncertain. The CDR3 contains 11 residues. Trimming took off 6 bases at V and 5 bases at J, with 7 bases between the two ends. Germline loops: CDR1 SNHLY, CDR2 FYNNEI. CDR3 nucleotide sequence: TGTGCCAGCAGGGGCCTTGAGACCCAGTACTTC. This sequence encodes CASRGLETQYF.

CDR3 DNA: TGTGCCAGCAGTCTAGGCCTCCGGGACAGGGGCGATGAGCAGTTCTTC. Translating it yields CASSLGLRDRGDEQFF. This chain joins TRBV28 and TRBJ2-1, with 10 nucleotides matching TRBD1. With V trimmed by 5 bases and J by 8 bases, 12 bases remained unmatched. The CDR3 covers 16 residues. Germline V lookup: CDR1 MDHEN, CDR2 SYDVKM.

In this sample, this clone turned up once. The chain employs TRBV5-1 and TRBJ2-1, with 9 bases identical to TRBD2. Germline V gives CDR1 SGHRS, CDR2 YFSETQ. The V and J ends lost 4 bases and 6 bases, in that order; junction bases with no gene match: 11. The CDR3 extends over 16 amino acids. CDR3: CASSGRLAEPGNEQFF. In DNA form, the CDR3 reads TGCGCCAGCAGCGGGAGACTAGCGGAGCCGGGCAATGAGCAGTTCTTC.

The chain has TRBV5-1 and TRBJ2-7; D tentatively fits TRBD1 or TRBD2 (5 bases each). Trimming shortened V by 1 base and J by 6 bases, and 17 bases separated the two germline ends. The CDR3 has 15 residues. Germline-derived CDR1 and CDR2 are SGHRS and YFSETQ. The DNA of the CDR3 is TGCGCCAGCAGCTTGTTTTCCGGGGATAGGGGCGAGCAGTACTTC. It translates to CASSLFSGDRGEQYF.

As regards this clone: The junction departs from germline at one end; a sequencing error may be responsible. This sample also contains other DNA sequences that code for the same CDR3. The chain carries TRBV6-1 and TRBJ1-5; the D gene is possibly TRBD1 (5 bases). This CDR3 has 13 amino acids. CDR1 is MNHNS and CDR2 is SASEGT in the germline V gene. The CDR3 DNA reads TGCGCCAGCAGTGAATGGGACGGTCAGCCCCAGCATTTT. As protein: CASSEWDGQPQHF.

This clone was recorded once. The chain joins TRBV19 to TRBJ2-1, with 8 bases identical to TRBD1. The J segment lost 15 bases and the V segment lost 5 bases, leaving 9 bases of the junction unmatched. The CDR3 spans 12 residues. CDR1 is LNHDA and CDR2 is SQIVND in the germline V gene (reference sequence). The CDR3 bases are TGTGCCAGTAGTGAACACAGGGGGTTGGCGTTCTTC. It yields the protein CASSEHRGLAFF.

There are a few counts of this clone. The chain's CDR3 is CASLPRGRASETQYF. CDR3 nucleotide sequence: TGTGCCAGTCTGCCTAGGGGACGAGCGTCAGAGACCCAGTACTTC. The chain is built from TRBV27 and TRBJ2-5; either TRBD1 or TRBD2 may supply D (5 bases each). V dropped 9 bases and J dropped 4 bases, with 21 bases sitting between them. Germline V gene sequence: CDR1 MNHEY, CDR2 SMNVEV (reference sequence). This CDR3 is 15 amino acids long.

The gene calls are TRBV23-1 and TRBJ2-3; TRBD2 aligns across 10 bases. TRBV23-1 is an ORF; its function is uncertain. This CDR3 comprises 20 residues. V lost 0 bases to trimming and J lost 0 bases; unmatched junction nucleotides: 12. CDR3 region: CASSQSMLAGVGSSTDTQYF. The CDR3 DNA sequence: TGCGCCAGCAGTCAATCGATGCTAGCGGGAGTGGGGAGTAGCACAGATACGCAGTATTTT.

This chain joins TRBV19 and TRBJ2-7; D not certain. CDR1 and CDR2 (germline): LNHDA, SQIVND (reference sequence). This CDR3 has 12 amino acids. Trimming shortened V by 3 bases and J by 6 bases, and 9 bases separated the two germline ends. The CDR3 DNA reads TGTGCCAGTAGTATCAGGTATGGCGAGCAGTACTTC. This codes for CASSIRYGEQYF.